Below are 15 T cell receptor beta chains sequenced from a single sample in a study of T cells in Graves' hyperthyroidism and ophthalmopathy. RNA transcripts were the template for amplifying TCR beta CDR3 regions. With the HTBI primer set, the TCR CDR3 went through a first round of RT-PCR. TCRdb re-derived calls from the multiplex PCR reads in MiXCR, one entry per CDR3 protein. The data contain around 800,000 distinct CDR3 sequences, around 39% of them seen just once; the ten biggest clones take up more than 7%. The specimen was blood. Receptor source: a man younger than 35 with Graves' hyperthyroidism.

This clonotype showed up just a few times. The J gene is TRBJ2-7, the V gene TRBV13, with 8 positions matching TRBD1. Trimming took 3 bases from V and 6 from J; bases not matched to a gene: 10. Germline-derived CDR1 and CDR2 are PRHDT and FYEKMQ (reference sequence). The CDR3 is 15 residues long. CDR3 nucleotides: TGTGCCAGCAGCTTTACAGGGGGAAAGGTAGGCGAGCAGTACTTC. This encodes CASSFTGGKVGEQYF.

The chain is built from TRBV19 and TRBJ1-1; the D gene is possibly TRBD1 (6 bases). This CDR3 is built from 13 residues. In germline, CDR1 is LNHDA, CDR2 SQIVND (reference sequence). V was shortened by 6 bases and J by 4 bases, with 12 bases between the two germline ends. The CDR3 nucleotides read TGTGCCAGTAGGACAGGCGGCACCACTGAAGCTTTCTTT. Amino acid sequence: CASRTGGTTEAFF.

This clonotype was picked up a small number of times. CDR3: CASSIEGGELFF. The DNA for the CDR3 is TGTGCCAGTAGTATAGAGGGCGGGGAGCTGTTTTTT. V and J are TRBV19 and TRBJ2-2; no firm D call. Between the trimmed V and J ends, which lost 0 bases and 7 bases, there was a span of 3 bases. The CDR3 has 12 residues. CDR1 is LNHDA, CDR2 SQIVND, per germline (reference sequence). Complete variable domain (other parts from reference TRBV19 and TRBJ2-2): DGGITQSPKYLFRKEGQNVTLSCEQNLNHDAMYWYRQDPGQGLRLIYYSQIVNDFQKGDIAEGYSVSREKKESFPLTVTSAQKNPTAFYLCASSIEGGELFFGEGSRLTVL.

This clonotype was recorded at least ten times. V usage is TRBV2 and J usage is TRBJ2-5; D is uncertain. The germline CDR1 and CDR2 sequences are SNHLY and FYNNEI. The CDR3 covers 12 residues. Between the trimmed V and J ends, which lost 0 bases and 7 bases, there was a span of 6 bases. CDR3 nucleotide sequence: TGTGCCAGCAGTGAAGCCGTTGGGACCCAGTACTTC. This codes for CASSEAVGTQYF.

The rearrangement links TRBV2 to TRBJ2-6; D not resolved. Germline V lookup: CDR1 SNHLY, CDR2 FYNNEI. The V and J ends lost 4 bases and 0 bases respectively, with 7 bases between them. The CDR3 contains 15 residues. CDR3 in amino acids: CASSGKGSGANVLTF. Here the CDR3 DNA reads TGTGCCAGCAGTGGGAAGGGCTCTGGGGCCAACGTCCTGACTTTC.

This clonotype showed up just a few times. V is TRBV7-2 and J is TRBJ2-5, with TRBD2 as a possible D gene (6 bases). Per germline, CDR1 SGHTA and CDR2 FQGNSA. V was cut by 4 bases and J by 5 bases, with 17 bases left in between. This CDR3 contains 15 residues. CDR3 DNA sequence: TGTGCCAGCAGCTCCCGGCCGGGGGTGGAGGAGACCCAGTACTTC. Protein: CASSSRPGVEETQYF.

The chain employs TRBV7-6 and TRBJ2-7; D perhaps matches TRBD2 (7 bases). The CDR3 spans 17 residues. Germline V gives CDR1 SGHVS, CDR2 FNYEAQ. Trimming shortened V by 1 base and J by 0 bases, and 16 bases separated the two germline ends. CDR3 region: CASSLGVGGGSSYEQYF. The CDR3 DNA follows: TGTGCCAGCAGCTTAGGAGTGGGGGGCGGGAGCTCCTACGAGCAGTACTTC.

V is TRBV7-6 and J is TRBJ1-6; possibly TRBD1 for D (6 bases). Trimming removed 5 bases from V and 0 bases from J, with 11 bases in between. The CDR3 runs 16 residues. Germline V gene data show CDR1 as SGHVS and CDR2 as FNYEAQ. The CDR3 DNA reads TGTGCCAGCAGCCACAGGGCCGACTCCTATAATTCACCCCTCCACTTT. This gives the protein CASSHRADSYNSPLHF.

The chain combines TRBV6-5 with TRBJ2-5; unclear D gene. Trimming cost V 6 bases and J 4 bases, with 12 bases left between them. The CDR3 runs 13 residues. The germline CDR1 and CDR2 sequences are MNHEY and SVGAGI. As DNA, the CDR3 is TGTGCCAGCAGACCCCCCCAGGTAGAGACCCAGTACTTC. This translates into CASRPPQVETQYF.

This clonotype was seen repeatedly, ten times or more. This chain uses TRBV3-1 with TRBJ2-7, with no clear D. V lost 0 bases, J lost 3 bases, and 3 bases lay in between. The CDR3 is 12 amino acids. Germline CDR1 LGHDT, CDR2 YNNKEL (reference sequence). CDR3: CASSQDDYEQYF. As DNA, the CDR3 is TGTGCCAGCAGCCAAGACGACTACGAGCAGTACTTC.

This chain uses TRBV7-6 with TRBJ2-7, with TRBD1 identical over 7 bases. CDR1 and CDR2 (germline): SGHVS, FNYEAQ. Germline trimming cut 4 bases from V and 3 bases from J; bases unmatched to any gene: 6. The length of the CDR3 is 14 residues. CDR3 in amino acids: CASSYEQGNYEQYF. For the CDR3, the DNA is TGTGCCAGCAGCTACGAACAGGGGAACTACGAGCAGTACTTC.

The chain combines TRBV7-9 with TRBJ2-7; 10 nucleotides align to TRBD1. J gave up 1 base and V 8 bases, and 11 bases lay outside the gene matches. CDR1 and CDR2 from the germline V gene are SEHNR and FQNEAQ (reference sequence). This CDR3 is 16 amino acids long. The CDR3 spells CASSPSGTGASYEQYF. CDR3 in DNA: TGTGCCAGCTCACCCTCCGGGACAGGGGCATCCTACGAGCAGTACTTC.

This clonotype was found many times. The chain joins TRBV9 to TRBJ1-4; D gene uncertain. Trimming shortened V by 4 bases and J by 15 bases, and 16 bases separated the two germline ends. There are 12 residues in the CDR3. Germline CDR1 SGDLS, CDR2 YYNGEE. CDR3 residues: CASSTDGSSVFF. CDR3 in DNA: TGTGCCAGCAGCACAGACGGCTCATCGGTGTTTTTT.

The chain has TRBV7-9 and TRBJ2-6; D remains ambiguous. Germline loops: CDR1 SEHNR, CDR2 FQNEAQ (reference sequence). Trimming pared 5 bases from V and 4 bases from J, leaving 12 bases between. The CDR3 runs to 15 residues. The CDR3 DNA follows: TGTGCCAGCAGCCCCTCGGCAGGAGGGGCCAACGTCCTGACTTTC. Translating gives CASSPSAGGANVLTF.

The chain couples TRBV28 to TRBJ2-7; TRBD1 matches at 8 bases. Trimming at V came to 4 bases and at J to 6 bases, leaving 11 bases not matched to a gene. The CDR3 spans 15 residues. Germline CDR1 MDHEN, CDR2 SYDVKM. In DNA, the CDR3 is TGTGCCAGCAGTTGGGCCGGGACAGGTCGACTCGAGCAGTACTTC. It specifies CASSWAGTGRLEQYF.